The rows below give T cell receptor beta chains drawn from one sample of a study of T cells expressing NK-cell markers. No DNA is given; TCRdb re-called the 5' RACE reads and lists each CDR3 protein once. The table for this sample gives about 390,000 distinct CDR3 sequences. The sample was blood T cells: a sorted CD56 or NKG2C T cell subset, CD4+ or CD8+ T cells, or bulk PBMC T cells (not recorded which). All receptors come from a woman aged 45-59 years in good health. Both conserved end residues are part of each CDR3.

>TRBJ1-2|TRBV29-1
CSVDDKGVYGYTF
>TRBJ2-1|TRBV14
CASGQALAYNEQFF
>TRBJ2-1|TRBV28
CASSPERLSYNEQFF
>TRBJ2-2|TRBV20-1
CSGLSGNTGELFF
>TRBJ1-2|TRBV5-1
CASSLAGQALNGYTF
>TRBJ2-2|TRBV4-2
CASSQKSGVTNTGELFF
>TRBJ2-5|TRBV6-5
CASRQSPGQVETQYF
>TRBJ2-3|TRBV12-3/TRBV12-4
CASRPTGQRELGDTQYF
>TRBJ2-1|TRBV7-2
CASSPHSENEQFF
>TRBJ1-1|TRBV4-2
CASSQATENTEAFF
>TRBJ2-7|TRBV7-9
CASSTLGSPVDHEQYF
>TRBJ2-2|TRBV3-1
CASSSRTGGTGELFF
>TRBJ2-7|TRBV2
CASDGAASSYEQYF
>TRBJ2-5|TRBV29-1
CSVPTGPGTQYF
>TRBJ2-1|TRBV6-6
CASSPRDRVKFF
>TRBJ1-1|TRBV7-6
CASSLVVGTHEAFF
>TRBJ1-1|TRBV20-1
CSARPIGPTEAFF
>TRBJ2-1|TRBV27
CASSLAPWGSYNEQFF
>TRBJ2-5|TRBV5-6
CASSFGRAGTQYF
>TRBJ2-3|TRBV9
CASSVTQSTGTADTQYF
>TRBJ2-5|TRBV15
CATSRRGQVRETQYF
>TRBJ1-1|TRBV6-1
CASSGGTANTEAFF
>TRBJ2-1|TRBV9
CASSGSQIQNEQFF
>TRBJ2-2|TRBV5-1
CASSLAGLNGELFF
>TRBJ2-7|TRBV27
CASRPLDFWGEQYF
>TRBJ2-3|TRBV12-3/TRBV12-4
CASRGQGTDTQYF
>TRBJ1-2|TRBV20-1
CSASDRDYGYTF
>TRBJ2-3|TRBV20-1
CSASFLAGVSDTQYF
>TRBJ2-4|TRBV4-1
CASSQLGGGNIQYF
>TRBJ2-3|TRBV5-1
CASSLNRDTQYF
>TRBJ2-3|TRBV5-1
CASSLAGEGDTQYF
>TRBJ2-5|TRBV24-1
CATSASGKETQYF
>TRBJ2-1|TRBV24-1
CATSDGNRGSFNEQFF
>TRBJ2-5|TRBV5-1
CASSQNPGLAQYF
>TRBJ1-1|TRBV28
CASSLGGDQAEAFF
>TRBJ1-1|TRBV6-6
CASSYPGLTGSTEAFF
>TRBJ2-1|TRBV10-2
CASSGLRSSGELNEQFF
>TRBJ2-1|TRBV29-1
CSVARQSSYNEQFF
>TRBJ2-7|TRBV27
CASSLQVSYEQYF
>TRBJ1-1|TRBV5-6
CASSLRGLAEAFF
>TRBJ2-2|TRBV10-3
CATRDQTNTGELFF
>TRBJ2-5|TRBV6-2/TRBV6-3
CASALFGRAMETQYF
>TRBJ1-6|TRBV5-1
CASKDLLSGHSPLHF
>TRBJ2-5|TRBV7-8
CASRVRGLAGEETQYF
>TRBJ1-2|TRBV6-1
CASSASGEAYGYTF
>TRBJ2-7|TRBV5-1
CASSSSGTYEQYF
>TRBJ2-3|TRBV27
CASRTWTGSGDTQYF
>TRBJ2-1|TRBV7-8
CASSSGDLWSNEQFF
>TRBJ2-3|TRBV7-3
CASSRAGTGGSTDTQYF
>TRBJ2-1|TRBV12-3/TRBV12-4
CASSFVSGSKFEQFF
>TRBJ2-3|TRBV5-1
CASSRLVADTQYF
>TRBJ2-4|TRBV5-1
CASSALPGAKNIQYF
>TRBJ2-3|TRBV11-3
CASSSGGGGWQYF
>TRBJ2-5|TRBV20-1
CSASKEGADQYQETQYF
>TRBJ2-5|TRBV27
CASRFRSGWETQYF
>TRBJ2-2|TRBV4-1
CASSHPQKGRGGELFF